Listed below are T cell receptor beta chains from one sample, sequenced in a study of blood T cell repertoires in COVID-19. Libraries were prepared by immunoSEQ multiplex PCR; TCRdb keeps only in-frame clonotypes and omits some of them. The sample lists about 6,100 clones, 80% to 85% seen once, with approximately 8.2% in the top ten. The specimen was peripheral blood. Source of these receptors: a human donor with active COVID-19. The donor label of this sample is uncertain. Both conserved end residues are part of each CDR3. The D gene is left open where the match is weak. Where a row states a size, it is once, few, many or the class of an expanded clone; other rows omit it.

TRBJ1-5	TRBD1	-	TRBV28	TGTGCCAGCAGTGGGGGACAGGGCCGCTCGAGGCCCCAGCATTTT	CASSGGQGRSRPQHF
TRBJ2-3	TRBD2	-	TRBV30	TGTGCCTGGAGTGTAGGCCATCTAGCGGGGGGTCCTTTTAGCACAGATACGCAGTATTTT	CAWSVGHLAGGPFSTDTQYF
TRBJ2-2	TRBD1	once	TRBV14	TGTGCCAGCAGGAGCGACAGGGACCTGGTCGGGGAGCTGTTTTTT	CASRSDRDLVGELFF
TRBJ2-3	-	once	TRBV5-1	TGCGCCAGCAGCTTGGGCCCCCGGGGAAACACAGATACGCAGTATTTT	CASSLGPRGNTDTQYF
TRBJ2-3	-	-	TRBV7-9	TGTGCCAGCAGCCGGCTAGCGACAGATACGCAGTATTTT	CASSRLATDTQYF
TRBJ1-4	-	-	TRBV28	TGTGCCAGCAGAACAGGGAAATTGAATGAAAAACTGTTTTTT	CASRTGKLNEKLFF
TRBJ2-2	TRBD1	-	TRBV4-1	TGCGCCAGCAGCCAACGTACCGGGACAGGGCTAACCGGGGAGCTGTTTTTT	CASSQRTGTGLTGELFF
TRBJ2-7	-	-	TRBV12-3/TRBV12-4	TGTGCCAGCACTCCGGGGGGCCACGAGCAGTACTTC	CASTPGGHEQYF
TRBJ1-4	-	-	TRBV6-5	TGTGCCAGCAGTTACACGGGGGCAACTAATGAAAAACTGTTTTTT	CASSYTGATNEKLFF
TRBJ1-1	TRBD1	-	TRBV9	TGTGCCAGCAGCGTCCAACAGGGGGGGAACACTGAAGCTTTCTTT	CASSVQQGGNTEAFF
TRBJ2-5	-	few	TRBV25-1	TGTGCCAGCAGTGGGGGAGGGGGGGTGTTAGAGACCCAGTACTTC	CASSGGGGVLETQYF
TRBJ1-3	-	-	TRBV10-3	TGTGCCATGCAACACAGGGAGAGAAACACCATATATTTT	CAMQHRERNTIYF
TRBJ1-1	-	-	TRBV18	TGTGCCAGCTCACCCAGGGTGACTGAAGCTTTCTTT	CASSPRVTEAFF
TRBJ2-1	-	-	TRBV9	TGTGCCAGCAGCGCCGGGACTTCCTACAATGAGCAGTTCTTC	CASSAGTSYNEQFF
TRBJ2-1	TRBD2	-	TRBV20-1	TGCAGTGCTAGTGGACTAGCGAATGAGCAGTTCTTC	CSASGLANEQFF
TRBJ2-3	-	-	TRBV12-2	TGTGCAAGTCGGTTCTCCCGCGGGACTAACACAGATACGCAGTATTTT	CASRFSRGTNTDTQYF
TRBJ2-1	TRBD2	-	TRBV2	TGTGCCAGCAGTGAAGCCCTAGCGGGCGGTGAGCAGTTCTTC	CASSEALAGGEQFF
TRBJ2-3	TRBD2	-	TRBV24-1	TGTGCCACCAGTGATTTAGGCGGGGGTGAGTGGGATACGCAGTATTTT	CATSDLGGGEWDTQYF
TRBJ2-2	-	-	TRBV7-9	TGTGCCAGCAGCTCCTTGGAGAGGGACACCGGGGAGCTGTTTTTT	CASSSLERDTGELFF
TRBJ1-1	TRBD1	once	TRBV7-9	TGTGCCAGCAGCGAGGACAGGGGCACTGAAGCTTTCTTT	CASSEDRGTEAFF
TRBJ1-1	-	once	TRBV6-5	TGTGCCAGCAGCCATCCAGAAATGAACACTGAAGCTTTCTTT	CASSHPEMNTEAFF
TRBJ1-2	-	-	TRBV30	TGTGCCTGGAGTGACAGGGCCCCCGGTGGCTACACCTTC	CAWSDRAPGGYTF
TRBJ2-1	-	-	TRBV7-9	TGTGCCAGCAGCTTAGTCTCAGCGGAAGCCTACAATGAGCAGTTCTTC	CASSLVSAEAYNEQFF
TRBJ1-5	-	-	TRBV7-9	TGTGCCAGCAGTCGAACAGGGCAGCCCCAGCATTTT	CASSRTGQPQHF
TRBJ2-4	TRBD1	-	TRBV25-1	TGTGCCAGCAGTGAACCTAGACAGGGAAACATTCAGTACTTC	CASSEPRQGNIQYF
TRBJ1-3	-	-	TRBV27	TGTGCCAGCAGTTTAAACTACCCCTCTGGAAACACCATATATTTT	CASSLNYPSGNTIYF
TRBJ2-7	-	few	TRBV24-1	TGTGCCACCAGAGGAGGGGAATCCTACGAGCAGTACTTC	CATRGGESYEQYF
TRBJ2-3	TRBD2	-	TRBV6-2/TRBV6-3	TGTGCCAGCAGTTACGTCGCTAGCGGAGACCGCACAGATACGCAGTATTTT	CASSYVASGDRTDTQYF
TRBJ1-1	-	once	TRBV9	TGTGCCAGCAGCGTAGCTACGGGACATATTTCGAACACTGAAGCTTTCTTT	CASSVATGHISNTEAFF
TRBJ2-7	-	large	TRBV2	TGTGCCAGCAGTGCAGACAGCTACGAGCAGTACTTC	CASSADSYEQYF
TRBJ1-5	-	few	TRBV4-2	TGTGCCAGCAGCCAGGAACGGGGAGGCAATCAGCCCCAGCATTTT	CASSQERGGNQPQHF
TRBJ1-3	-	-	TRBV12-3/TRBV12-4	TGTGCCAGCAGTCAGAGGGTTGGAAACACCATATATTTT	CASSQRVGNTIYF
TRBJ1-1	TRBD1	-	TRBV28	TGTGCCAGCAGACCCCGGACAGGGTTAGCTGAAGCTTTCTTT	CASRPRTGLAEAFF
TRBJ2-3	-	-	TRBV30	TGTGCCTGGAGCCAACTAGGTATTATCACAGATACGCAGTATTTT	CAWSQLGIITDTQYF
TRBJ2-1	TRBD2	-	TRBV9	TGTGCCAGCAGCGCTGGACTAGCGATTTACAATGAGCAGTTCTTC	CASSAGLAIYNEQFF
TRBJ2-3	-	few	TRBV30	TGTGCCTGGGGGGTAGCGGCTTTCACAGATACGCAGTATTTT	CAWGVAAFTDTQYF
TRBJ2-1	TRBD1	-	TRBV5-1	TGCGCCAGCAGCTTGTTGCCCTCGGGACAGAACAATGAGCAGTTCTTC	CASSLLPSGQNNEQFF
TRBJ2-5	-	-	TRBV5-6	TGTGCCAGCAGCTTCGGGTTCCAAGAGACCCAGTACTTC	CASSFGFQETQYF
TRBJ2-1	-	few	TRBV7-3	TGTGCCAGCAGCTTAGCCGGAGGCCATGAGCAGTTCTTC	CASSLAGGHEQFF
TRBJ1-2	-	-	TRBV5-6	TGTGCCAGCAGCTTGGGAGGTGAGGGCTACACCTTC	CASSLGGEGYTF
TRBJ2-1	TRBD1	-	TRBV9	TGTGCCAGCAGCTCCAGACAGGGGGCGCGGAATGAGCAGTTCTTC	CASSSRQGARNEQFF
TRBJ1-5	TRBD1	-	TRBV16	TGTGCCAGCAGCCAGTCCCGGGACAGGGACCGCCAGCATTTT	CASSQSRDRDRQHF
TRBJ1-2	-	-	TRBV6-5	TGTGCCAGCTCTAACCCAGGGTGGAATGGCTACACCTTC	CASSNPGWNGYTF
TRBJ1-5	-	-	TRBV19	TGTGCCAGTGGTCACAGTATTGTGAGGGGGTTCAATCAGCCCCAGCATTTT	CASGHSIVRGFNQPQHF
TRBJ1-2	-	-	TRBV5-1	TGCGCCAGCAGCTTGCAGGGCGGAGGCTACACCTTC	CASSLQGGGYTF
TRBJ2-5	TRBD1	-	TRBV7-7	TGTGCTAGCAGCTCGGGACAGGGGGGGGGAGAGACCCAGTACTTC	CASSSGQGGGETQYF
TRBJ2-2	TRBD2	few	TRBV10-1	TGCGCCAGCAGTGAGAGCGGGGGGGCTACCGGGGAGCTGTTTTTT	CASSESGGATGELFF
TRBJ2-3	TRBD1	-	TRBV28	TGTGCCAGCAGTCCACAGGGGCAAAGCACAGATACGCAGTATTTT	CASSPQGQSTDTQYF
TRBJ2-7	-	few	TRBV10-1	TGCGCCAGCAGTGAGTCCTACGGGTACGAGCAGTACTTC	CASSESYGYEQYF
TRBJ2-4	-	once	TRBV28	TGTGCCAGCAGTTTAAGTGGGGGAGGAAACATTCAGTACTTC	CASSLSGGGNIQYF
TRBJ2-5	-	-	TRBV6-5	TGTGCCAGCAGTTACTCACGGGACACGACGCAAGAGACCCAGTACTTC	CASSYSRDTTQETQYF
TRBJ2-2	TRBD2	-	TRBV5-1	TGCGCCAGCAGCTTGTCTAGCGGGGGGAACACCGGGGAGCTGTTTTTT	CASSLSSGGNTGELFF
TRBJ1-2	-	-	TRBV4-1	TGCGCCAGCAGCCAGTACAGGGTCAAGTCTAACTATGGCTACACCTTC	CASSQYRVKSNYGYTF
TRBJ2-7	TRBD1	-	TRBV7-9	TGTGCCAGCAGCTTACCCGGGACAGGGCTGTACGAGCAGTACTTC	CASSLPGTGLYEQYF
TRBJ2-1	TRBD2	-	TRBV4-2	TGTGCCAGCAGCACGGGGACTAGCGGGGCTACCCTAGGTGAGCAGTTCTTC	CASSTGTSGATLGEQFF
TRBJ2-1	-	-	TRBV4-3	TGCGCCAGCAGCCAAGATTGGCTAGACCCGTACAATGAGCAGTTCTTC	CASSQDWLDPYNEQFF
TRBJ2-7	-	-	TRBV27	TGTGCCAGCAGTTTCATCGGTCCCCGGGTGGAGCAGTACTTC	CASSFIGPRVEQYF
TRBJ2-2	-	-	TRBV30	TGTGCCTGGAGTGACGGTGACAGGCAATCACCGGGGGAGCTGTTTTTT	CAWSDGDRQSPGELFF
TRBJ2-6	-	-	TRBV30	TGTGCCTGCGGGAGCCGTGGGGCCAACGTCCTGACTTTC	CACGSRGANVLTF